Below are 4 T cell receptor beta chains sequenced from a single sample in a study of T cell clusters in autoimmune cytopenias. TRB rearrangements were amplified by touch-down multiplex PCR with mixed TRB-A/B primers. TCRdb re-called the multiplex PCR reads and gives one entry per CDR3 protein, without DNA. In all, the sample yields under 3,500 distinct CDR3 sequences. TRB amplification used around 270 ng of peripheral blood genomic DNA. The specimen sequenced was peripheral blood. The source of these receptors is a human donor with an autoimmune cytopenia, with autoimmune hepatitis or in good health (not recorded which).

CDR3 residues: CASSLSGTGGESPLHF. The rearrangement joins TRBV27 to TRBJ1-6; TCRdb's D call of TRBD1 is untestable without DNA. This CDR3 contains 16 residues. Germline V CDR1 and CDR2: MNHEY, SMNVEV (reference sequence).

The V gene is TRBV27, the J gene TRBJ2-3; with no DNA, the TCRdb D assignment of TRBD2 cannot be verified. CDR1 and CDR2 from the germline V gene are MNHEY and SMNVEV (reference sequence). The CDR3 is 12 amino acids. This CDR3 reads CASSFAGDTQYF.

Judged by frequency, this clonotype is medium-sized (0.01 to 0.1%). V and J are TRBV6-5 and TRBJ2-7. Germline lookup yields CDR1 MNHEY and CDR2 SVGAGI. This CDR3 has 15 residues. The CDR3 sequence is CASSYSGSQTYEQYF.

This clonotype counts as medium-sized by frequency. The chain couples TRBV29-1 to TRBJ1-6; TCRdb indicates TRBD1, and absent DNA this call remains unverified. The CDR3 loop spans 14 amino acids. Looked up from germline, CDR1 is SQVTM and CDR2 is ANQGSEA. The CDR3 loop is CSARLAGRNSPLHF.